What follows are 10 T cell receptor beta chains derived from one specimen sequenced in a study of blood T cells in healthy people across ages. Next came a second PCR, run for about 7 to 12 cycles, which used a sample-barcoded 5' primer along with a J-beta primer mix. In TCRdb, the 5' RACE reads were re-called with MiXCR into one record per CDR3 protein. The data show around 1.5 million distinct CDR3 sequences, 35% to 45% seen once. The sequenced material came from blood. These receptors were obtained from a woman younger than 35 in good health.

CDR3 protein: CSVGDSTYEQYF. For the CDR3, the DNA is TGCAGCGTTGGTGACAGCACCTACGAGCAGTACTTC. This rearrangement joins TRBV29-1 to TRBJ2-7; D is perhaps TRBD1 (5 bases). CDR1 and CDR2 (germline): SQVTM, ANQGSEA. CDR3 length equals 12 residues. The germline V and J ends were trimmed by 4 bases and 2 bases, with 9 bases remaining between them.

This sequence joins TRBV7-3 and TRBJ2-4, with D maybe TRBD2 (5 bases). The V gene lost 5 bases and the J gene lost 9 bases, with 20 bases spanning the gap. Germline assignment: CDR1 SGHTA and CDR2 FQGTGA. The CDR3 length is 15 residues. Here the CDR3 reads CASSPRIGRGGIQYF. CDR3 nucleotide sequence: TGTGCCAGCAGCCCCAGAATAGGACGCGGAGGCATTCAGTACTTC.

V usage is TRBV20-1 and J usage is TRBJ2-1; TRBD2 matches 8 bases. CDR1 is DFQATT and CDR2 is SNEGSKA in the germline V gene (reference sequence). The CDR3 loop spans 14 amino acids. V lost 5 bases to trimming and J lost 5 bases; unmatched junction nucleotides: 8. The DNA for the CDR3 is TGCAGTGCTCCGCGACTAGCGACTAACAATGAGCAGTTCTTC. Amino acids: CSAPRLATNNEQFF.

The rearrangement joins TRBV2 to TRBJ2-2; D is possibly TRBD1 (6 bases). V lost 5 bases and J 3 bases, leaving 10 bases between the germline ends. The CDR3 has 14 amino acids. Looked up from germline, CDR1 is SNHLY and CDR2 is FYNNEI. CDR3 DNA sequence: TGTGCCAGCAGTCCGGACAGAGACACCGGGGAGCTGTTTTTT. As protein: CASSPDRDTGELFF.

This clonotype appeared a few times. J is TRBJ1-2 and V is TRBV30; D is perhaps TRBD1 (5 bases). V was pared by 2 bases and J by 1 base, with 14 bases between. CDR1 and CDR2 (germline): GTSNPN, SVGIG (reference sequence). CDR3 length equals 15 residues. The CDR3 sequence: CAWSLGRLNNYGYTF. The CDR3 DNA reads TGTGCCTGGAGTTTGGGACGTCTTAATAACTATGGCTACACCTTC.

The chain joins TRBV20-1 to TRBJ1-2, with a tentative D call TRBD1 (5 bases). This CDR3 has 14 amino acids. V lost 3 bases to trimming and J lost 3 bases, with 14 bases between them. CDR1 is DFQATT, CDR2 SNEGSKA, per germline (reference sequence). The CDR3 protein is CSARDQSGYYGYTF. The CDR3 DNA reads as TGCAGTGCTAGGGATCAATCAGGGTACTATGGCTACACCTTC.

This chain connects TRBV2 to TRBJ1-2; 7 bases match TRBD1. The CDR3 contains 12 residues. The trim removed 7 bases at V and 5 bases at J, leaving 4 bases unmatched. Germline V CDR1 and CDR2: SNHLY, FYNNEI. CDR3 sequence: CASTQQGYGYTF. The CDR3 nucleotides are TGTGCCAGCACCCAACAGGGGTATGGCTACACCTTC.

V usage is TRBV6-2 or TRBV6-3 and J usage is TRBJ2-1; 12 bases match TRBD2. The CDR3 consists of 16 residues. Per the germline V gene, CDR1 is MNHEY and CDR2 is SVGEGT. The V and J ends lost 6 bases and 4 bases, in that order; junction bases with no gene match: 7. CDR3 amino acids: CASSRGLAGPYNEQFF. The CDR3, as DNA: TGTGCCAGCAGCCGCGGACTAGCGGGACCATACAATGAGCAGTTCTTC.

The V gene is TRBV6-2 or TRBV6-3, the J gene TRBJ2-7; TRBD1 might be the D (6 bases). V shed 4 bases and J shed 2 bases, with 12 bases lying between them. Germline V CDR1 and CDR2: MNHEY, SVGEGT. This CDR3 contains 14 residues. The CDR3 nucleotides are TGTGCCAGCAGTTGGGGGCAGGAGACCTACGAGCAGTACTTC. This gives the protein CASSWGQETYEQYF.

This clonotype was counted once. The chain recombines TRBV10-2 with TRBJ1-1; the D is unclear. Germline V CDR1 and CDR2: WSHSY, SAAADI. Trimming pared 6 bases from V and 7 bases from J, leaving 21 bases between. CDR3 size: 15 residues. The CDR3 protein is CASRGDISAFCEAFF. The DNA of the CDR3 is TGCGCCAGCAGGGGAGACATATCCGCTTTCTGTGAAGCTTTCTTT.